Sequencing of this T cell receptor beta chain was carried out in a study of tumor and adjacent non-tumor tissue in lung cancer (dated by TCRdb to 2016 to 2019). Study-wide context: By cancer type, the cohort comprised some twelve adenocarcinoma patients, a couple of squamous cell carcinoma patients and 1 small cell lung cancer patient. Over 25 paired specimens, one tumor and one normal lung sample per patient, were profiled by TCRbeta CDR3 sequencing. Using bulk TCRbeta repertoires from around 14 lung cancer patients, the study set lung tumor tissue side by side with matched distant non-tumor lung tissue. A total of 95 million to 150 million productive TCRbeta reads were generated by sequencing, corresponding to an average of about 4.17 million reads per sample. Ages among the 15 or so patients ranged from about 30 to 85 years, there were roughly ten men and 5 women, and disease was at TNM stage I to III. The research as a whole found: The top 100 clones accounted for a significantly larger cumulative portion of the repertoire in normal lung than in tumor tissue. Only roughly 14 patients were included in the cohort, and the need for larger samples and more detailed clinical data was noted by the authors. Younger patients had significantly higher TCR diversity, and higher tumor TCR diversity was associated with shorter overall and disease-free survival. Tumor tissue showed significantly higher TCR diversity (inverse Simpson) than normal lung tissue, at around 460 vs 160 (P = 0.0075, Mann-Whitney U test). Peripheral blood was not sequenced, so blood TCRbeta repertoires in these lung cancer patients were not examined. Neither the sequencing platform nor unique molecular identifiers are named or mentioned anywhere in the methods.

Receptor libraries were prepared by multiplex PCR. Sequencing used an Illumina HiSeq 2500. TCRbeta libraries were constructed through three rounds of nested PCR with primers (Table S4) according to protocols modified from ARM-PCR. Before sequencing, PCR products in the 200-500 bp range were cut out of the gel and cleaned up using the QIAquick gel extraction kit. The source study handled its data this way. Reads were cleaned with Trimmomatic, merged with FLASH into complete CDR3 sequences, and assigned to V(D)J germline segments with MiTCR. Clonal diversity was calculated as the inverse Simpson's index using VDJtools. In-frame sequences lacking a premature stop codon were counted as productive reads. The public reads were reprocessed in TCRdb via fastp at Q25 and MiXCR, keeping in-frame beta chains. When rows share a CDR3 protein, they turn into one entry using the most common DNA and genes. What appears here as the V and J calls and clone size reflects TCRdb's work, not the paper's. The sample includes some 95,000 distinct CDR3 sequences, with less than 85% observed a single time. The top ten constitute roughly 33% of the sample.

Via the germline V gene, CDR1 is MNHEY and CDR2 SVGAGI. Including both end residues, the CDR3 is 14 amino acids long. The entry retains the CDR3 DNA only, 42 bases that are in frame from base 1. Concerning this clonotype itself: Its antigen has not been determined. The CDR3 end shows no conserved phenylalanine or tryptophan, and so a read error is likely.

RNA was isolated from bulk, unsorted tissue, and RNA quality was assessed with a NanoDrop ND-1000 and an Agilent 2100. For the normal lung samples, distant non-tumor tissue was collected more than 3 cm away from the tumor edge. All donors had newly diagnosed lung cancer, had not received prior chemotherapy, and were admitted for thoracic surgery in China between August and November 2014. Patients who had received previous radiotherapy or chemotherapy, or who had another concurrent cancer, were excluded from the study. Surgical tissue pieces of about 1-2 cm3 were preserved in RNAlater solution and stored at -80 °C until use.

Sequenced material: distant non-tumor lung tissue. The chain was built from TRBV6-5 and TRBJ2-1; the D gene is perhaps TRBD2, on 6 matching bases. The source is a man in his sixties with small cell lung cancer. The CDR3 region: CVSRRGGTDNEQFS. The DNA sequence is TGTGTCAGCAGGCGAGGCGGGACGGACAATGAGCAGTTCTCC.